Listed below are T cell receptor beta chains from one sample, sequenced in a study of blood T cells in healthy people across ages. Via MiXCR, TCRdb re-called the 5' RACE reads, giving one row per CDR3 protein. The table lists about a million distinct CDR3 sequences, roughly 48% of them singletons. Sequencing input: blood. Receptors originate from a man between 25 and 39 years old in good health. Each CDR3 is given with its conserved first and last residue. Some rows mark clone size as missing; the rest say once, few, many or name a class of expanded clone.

CDR3 protein: CASSQARVTGTQYF
J gene: TRBJ2-3
V gene: TRBV4-1
clone size: few

CDR3 protein: CATETTGGFGHTF
J gene: TRBJ1-2
V gene: TRBV28
clone size: once

CDR3 protein: CASSLWDRSLSGANVLTF
J gene: TRBJ2-6
V gene: TRBV5-5
clone size: .

CDR3 protein: CAISGPTGSGDNEQFF
J gene: TRBJ2-1
V gene: TRBV10-3
clone size: .

CDR3 protein: CARASTGPRRYGYTF
J gene: TRBJ1-2
V gene: TRBV28
clone size: .

CDR3 protein: CASSVSGEHYEQYF
J gene: TRBJ2-7
V gene: TRBV27
clone size: .

CDR3 protein: CASSTGQGIYEQFF
J gene: TRBJ2-1
V gene: TRBV9
clone size: few

CDR3 protein: CASRDQGEGYTF
J gene: TRBJ1-2
V gene: TRBV25-1
clone size: .

CDR3 protein: CASSPSRENPEQYF
J gene: TRBJ2-7
V gene: TRBV18
clone size: .

CDR3 protein: CSASKAGGFETQYF
J gene: .
V gene: TRBV20-1
clone size: .

CDR3 protein: CASSFDWNEETQYF
J gene: TRBJ2-5
V gene: TRBV5-1
clone size: few

CDR3 protein: CAWKGGGFWDTQYF
J gene: TRBJ2-3
V gene: TRBV30
clone size: .

CDR3 protein: CASSPYSSYNEQFF
J gene: TRBJ2-1
V gene: TRBV3-1
clone size: .

CDR3 protein: CASSLARSLSYEQYF
J gene: TRBJ2-7
V gene: TRBV7-9
clone size: few

CDR3 protein: CASSQDLTSNEQYF
J gene: .
V gene: TRBV4-1
clone size: .

CDR3 protein: CASSLQALSYNEQFF
J gene: TRBJ2-1
V gene: TRBV5-6
clone size: .

CDR3 protein: CSVETRAANTEAFF
J gene: TRBJ1-1
V gene: TRBV29-1
clone size: few

CDR3 protein: CASSLFSGGDNEQYF
J gene: TRBJ2-5
V gene: TRBV5-1
clone size: .

CDR3 protein: CASSQAEGQSYEQYF
J gene: TRBJ2-7
V gene: TRBV4-2
clone size: once

CDR3 protein: CASSRPGTGIDSPLHF
J gene: TRBJ1-6
V gene: TRBV6-1
clone size: .

CDR3 protein: CASRPTGQLQYF
J gene: TRBJ2-4
V gene: TRBV12-3/TRBV12-4
clone size: .

CDR3 protein: CSVLRGPTDTQYF
J gene: TRBJ2-3
V gene: TRBV29-1
clone size: many

CDR3 protein: CASSPDGTTNEKLFF
J gene: TRBJ1-4
V gene: TRBV7-2
clone size: .

CDR3 protein: CASSLAGVVGDEQFF
J gene: TRBJ2-1
V gene: TRBV28
clone size: .

CDR3 protein: CAIRATGDYGQYF
J gene: TRBJ2-5
V gene: TRBV10-3
clone size: .

CDR3 protein: CASSQGREHMEAFF
J gene: TRBJ1-1
V gene: TRBV11-2
clone size: .

CDR3 protein: CSVTDRGIAEQYF
J gene: .
V gene: TRBV29-1
clone size: few

CDR3 protein: CASSEGGGANYGYTF
J gene: TRBJ1-2
V gene: TRBV4-2
clone size: few

CDR3 protein: CASSKTRADTQYF
J gene: TRBJ2-3
V gene: TRBV6-2/TRBV6-3
clone size: .

CDR3 protein: CSVDVSGPTRYEQYF
J gene: TRBJ2-7
V gene: TRBV29-1
clone size: .

CDR3 protein: CASRHFLTGELFF
J gene: TRBJ2-2
V gene: TRBV27
clone size: .

CDR3 protein: CATSDPRDPASYF
J gene: TRBJ2-3
V gene: TRBV24-1
clone size: few

CDR3 protein: CSARAGYSDTEAFF
J gene: TRBJ1-1
V gene: TRBV20-1
clone size: few

CDR3 protein: CATWGAPANGRFF
J gene: TRBJ2-1
V gene: TRBV6-2/TRBV6-3
clone size: .

CDR3 protein: CASSLDTRQGGEQYF
J gene: TRBJ2-4
V gene: TRBV5-1
clone size: .

CDR3 protein: CASSQVRDREGLGYGYTF
J gene: TRBJ1-2
V gene: TRBV4-2
clone size: few

CDR3 protein: CSATTSGGSTDTQYF
J gene: TRBJ2-3
V gene: TRBV20-1
clone size: .

CDR3 protein: CASSSGRQGTYEQYF
J gene: TRBJ2-7
V gene: TRBV7-8
clone size: .

CDR3 protein: CASSLGPGTLSSYEQYF
J gene: TRBJ2-7
V gene: TRBV27
clone size: few

CDR3 protein: CNARGTSGRDSSYNEQFF
J gene: TRBJ2-1
V gene: TRBV20-1
clone size: .

CDR3 protein: CASSYSKELGARDGYTF
J gene: TRBJ1-2
V gene: TRBV6-5
clone size: .